Described below is a single T cell receptor (beta chain) sequence and its context. The antigen is undetermined. The data originate from a study of blood T cells in healthy people across ages. With a J-beta primer mix and a sample-barcoded 5' primer, a second PCR ran about 7 to 11 cycles. MiXCR, applied by TCRdb to the 5' RACE reads, yields one record per CDR3 protein. This table holds fewer than 950,000 distinct CDR3 sequences, less than 70% found once. Study results and caveats: A strong correlation was found between TCR beta diversity and the percentage of naive T cells. As age increased, TCR beta diversity per million T cells fell in a roughly linear fashion.

CDR1 LGHDT and CDR2 YNNKEL come from the germline V gene (reference sequence). Unmatched junction bases numbered 5, after V lost 0 bases and J lost 9 bases. The CDR3 is 16 amino acids. This sequence joins TRBV3-1 and TRBJ2-1; TRBD2 aligns across 13 bases. The sample taken for sequencing was blood. The sequence derives from an elderly man in good health. The CDR3 coding sequence is TGTGCCAGCAGCCAAGAACTAGCGGGAGGGCCGAGTGAGCAGTTCTTC. Protein: CASSQELAGGPSEQFF.